Listed below are T cell receptor beta chains from one sample, sequenced in a study of blood T cell repertoires in COVID-19. Assay used: immunoSEQ multiplex PCR; TCRdb lists only in-frame clones, some missing. The sample shows roughly 260,000 clones, approximately 86% of them seen only once. The specimen was peripheral blood. These TCRs come from a man aged 35-49 years who had recovered from COVID-19. The CDR3 runs from the conserved cysteine through the conserved F or W. D genes are given only for firm matches. A clone size is listed for some rows: how often the clone was seen (once, few, many), or a class if it is expanded.

-,TRBV4-3,-,TRBJ2-7,CASSQWVPGRDTTYEQYF,TGCGCCAGCAGCCAATGGGTGCCTGGCCGGGACACAACCTACGAGCAGTACTTC
TRBD1,TRBV18,-,TRBJ2-2,CASSPRQGVSTGELFF,TGTGCCAGCTCACCACGACAGGGGGTGAGCACCGGGGAGCTGTTTTTT
-,TRBV27,once,TRBJ2-2,CASSSWGAGELFF,TGTGCCAGCAGTTCTTGGGGGGCCGGGGAGCTGTTTTTT
TRBD1,TRBV6-5,-,TRBJ1-5,CASSGDRGNQPQHF,TGTGCCAGCAGCGGGGACAGGGGCAATCAGCCCCAGCATTTT
TRBD1,TRBV7-3,once,TRBJ2-1,CASSSSGGSYNEQFF,TGTGCCAGCAGCTCGTCAGGGGGCTCCTACAATGAGCAGTTCTTC
-,TRBV19,-,TRBJ2-7,CASSNMFYEQYF,TGTGCCAGTAGTAATATGTTCTACGAGCAGTACTTC
-,TRBV6-5,-,TRBJ1-6,CASSYVIETSPLHF,TGTGCCAGCAGTTACGTGATAGAAACTTCACCCCTCCACTTT
-,TRBV4-2,-,TRBJ2-5,CASSQEGTAGGAQYF,TGTGCCAGCAGCCAAGAGGGGACTGCGGGTGGGGCCCAGTACTTC
TRBD2,TRBV2,-,TRBJ2-7,CASSPGSGGSSYEQYF,TGTGCCAGCAGTCCGGGAAGCGGGGGAAGCTCCTACGAGCAGTACTTC
TRBD1,TRBV5-4,-,TRBJ1-1,CASSSEPTGFTEAFF,TGTGCCAGCAGCTCTGAGCCGACAGGGTTCACTGAAGCTTTCTTT
-,TRBV12-3/TRBV12-4,-,TRBJ2-3,CASSLDFTDTQYF,TGTGCCAGCAGCTTGGACTTTACAGATACGCAGTATTTT
-,TRBV19,-,TRBJ1-2,CASSIGPLGGHYGYTF,TGTGCCAGTAGTATAGGGCCCTTGGGTGGGCACTATGGCTACACCTTC
-,TRBV9,-,TRBJ2-1,CASSVVSGLIYNEQFF,TGTGCCAGCAGCGTAGTTAGCGGCCTGATCTACAATGAGCAGTTCTTC
-,TRBV19,-,TRBJ1-2,CASQIGRGGSYGYTF,TGTGCCAGCCAGATAGGTAGAGGGGGTAGCTATGGCTACACCTTC
TRBD1,TRBV11-2,once,TRBJ2-7,CASSRRTGQGGYEQYF,TGTGCCAGCAGCCGACGGACGGGACAGGGAGGCTACGAGCAGTACTTC
-,TRBV12-3/TRBV12-4,once,TRBJ2-1,CASNRVPLNEQFF,TGTGCCAGCAACAGGGTCCCCCTCAATGAGCAGTTCTTC
TRBD1,TRBV19,-,TRBJ2-7,CASSDRGRYEQYF,TGTGCCAGTAGCGACAGGGGGCGATACGAGCAGTACTTC
-,TRBV5-6,-,TRBJ2-7,CASSLVKRTYEQYF,TGTGCCAGCAGCTTGGTTAAGAGGACTTACGAGCAGTACTTC
-,TRBV7-3,-,TRBJ2-1,CASSPGGYNEQFF,TGTGCCAGCAGCCCCGGGGGCTACAATGAGCAGTTCTTC
-,TRBV11-2,-,TRBJ2-3,CASSVARGETRDTQYF,TGTGCCAGCAGCGTTGCCAGGGGAGAGACCCGAGATACGCAGTATTTT
TRBD2,TRBV5-4,-,TRBJ2-7,CASSPGGRGTIHEQYF,TGTGCCAGCAGCCCGGGGGGGAGGGGTACTATCCACGAGCAGTACTTC
-,TRBV12-3/TRBV12-4,once,TRBJ2-7,CASSFFQGGEQYF,TGTGCCAGCAGTTTCTTCCAGGGGGGCGAGCAGTACTTC
-,TRBV27,once,TRBJ2-3,CASSLRGPSTDTQYF,TGTGCCAGCAGTTTGCGGGGCCCTAGCACAGATACGCAGTATTTT
TRBD2,TRBV4-2,-,TRBJ2-5,CASSPTSGRGETQYF,TGTGCCAGCAGCCCGACTAGCGGGAGGGGGGAGACCCAGTACTTC
-,TRBV14,-,TRBJ1-2,CASSQRQRTLYGYTF,TGTGCCAGCAGCCAGAGACAGAGAACACTCTATGGCTACACCTTC
TRBD1,TRBV7-8,-,TRBJ1-2,CASSLASGTVAGYTF,TGTGCCAGCAGCTTAGCGTCAGGGACAGTCGCTGGCTACACCTTC
TRBD2,TRBV18,-,TRBJ2-2,CASSPTSGVTGELFF,TGTGCCAGCTCACCGACTAGCGGAGTCACCGGGGAGCTGTTTTTT
TRBD1,TRBV29-1,-,TRBJ2-7,CSVEGDRGPGEQYF,TGCAGCGTTGAAGGGGACAGGGGGCCTGGCGAGCAGTACTTC
-,TRBV10-3,-,TRBJ2-5,CAIKIQGGHQETQYF,TGTGCCATCAAAATACAGGGGGGGCACCAAGAGACCCAGTACTTC
-,TRBV7-8,-,TRBJ1-1,CASSLNLVKANTEAFF,TGTGCCAGCAGCTTAAATCTAGTGAAGGCGAACACTGAAGCTTTCTTT
-,TRBV23-1,-,TRBJ2-7,CASSQSRRGSWYEQYF,TGCGCCAGCAGTCAATCGCGCAGGGGAAGTTGGTACGAGCAGTACTTC
TRBD2,TRBV5-6,-,TRBJ2-5,CASSLGPILAGGKETQYF,TGTGCCAGCAGCTTGGGCCCCATACTAGCGGGGGGGAAAGAGACCCAGTACTTC
TRBD1,TRBV5-1,-,TRBJ1-2,CASSPLDRGTGYTF,TGCGCCAGCAGCCCACTGGACAGGGGCACTGGCTACACCTTC
TRBD2,TRBV6-5,-,TRBJ2-3,CASRVAGGPRDTQYF,TGTGCCAGCAGAGTAGCGGGAGGGCCTAGAGATACGCAGTATTTT
TRBD2,TRBV19,-,TRBJ2-1,CATGGYNEQFF,TGTGCCACGGGGGGCTACAATGAGCAGTTCTTC
-,TRBV3-1/TRBV3-2,few,TRBJ1-5,CASSQASTRGNQPQHF,TGTGCCAGCAGCCAAGCTTCGACGCGAGGGAATCAGCCCCAGCATTTT
TRBD1,TRBV6-6,-,TRBJ1-1,CASRTTGGTYGAFF,TGTGCCAGCAGAACCACAGGGGGCACGTACGGGGCTTTCTTT
-,TRBV25-1,-,TRBJ1-3,CASSESIGNTIYF,TGTGCCAGCAGTGAATCAATTGGAAACACCATATATTTT
-,TRBV9,once,TRBJ2-7,CASSARDNSYEQYF,TGTGCCAGCAGCGCCCGGGACAACTCCTACGAGCAGTACTTC
-,TRBV5-1,-,TRBJ1-1,CASSAGWNTEAFF,TGCGCCAGCAGCGCGGGGTGGAACACTGAAGCTTTCTTT
TRBD1,TRBV14,-,TRBJ1-1,CASSRQGWNTEAFF,TGTGCCAGCAGCCGACAGGGGTGGAACACTGAAGCTTTCTTT
-,TRBV9,-,TRBJ1-2,CASSGGTVARVGYGYTF,TGTGCCAGCAGCGGGGGGACTGTGGCAAGGGTCGGGTATGGCTACACCTTC
-,TRBV28,-,TRBJ2-6,CASSPRTTRPGANVLTF,TGTGCCAGCAGTCCCAGGACTACCCGGCCTGGGGCCAACGTCCTGACTTTC
TRBD2,TRBV3-1/TRBV3-2,-,TRBJ2-5,CASSRGTSGDKTQYF,TGTGCCAGCAGCCGCGGGACTAGCGGAGACAAGACCCAGTACTTC
TRBD2,TRBV9,-,TRBJ2-3,CASSVSGSFDTQYF,TGTGCCAGCAGCGTAAGCGGGAGTTTTGATACGCAGTATTTT